The T cell receptor (beta chain) described here comes from a study of blood T cell repertoires in COVID-19. Study context: The study drew acute and convalescent COVID-19 samples from the United States, Italy and Spain. The analysed material was cDNA or gDNA that came from T cells, B-cell-depleted T cells, or PBMCs.

From germline, CDR1 is LNHDA and CDR2 SQIVND (reference sequence). The CDR3 length is 14 residues. The V gene lost 10 bases and the J gene lost 2 bases, with 15 bases spanning the gap. In the authors' workflow: It was from reference gene primer amplification that nucleated cell counts were estimated. Sequencing used immunoSEQ multiplex PCR; TCRdb keeps in-frame clones, though not all of them. For V, J and clone size, that table is used; D and trimming come from the DNA. The repertoire consists of some 490,000 clones, with roughly 85% occurring once and the leading ten covering approximately 2.9%. V usage is TRBV19 and J usage is TRBJ1-3, with a possible D match to TRBD1 (6 bases). This clonotype originated in a human donor in a cohort sampled during active COVID-19. The material sequenced was peripheral blood. CDR3 amino acids: CAISGDPPGNTIYF. The CDR3 DNA is TGTGCCATCTCAGGGGACCCGCCTGGAAACACCATATATTTT. The whole variable domain, remainder taken from reference TRBV19 and TRBJ1-3, is DGGITQSPKYLFRKEGQNVTLSCEQNLNHDAMYWYRQDPGQGLRLIYYSQIVNDFQKGDIAEGYSVSREKKESFPLTVTSAQKNPTAFYLCAISGDPPGNTIYFGEGSWLTVV.